This TCR beta chain was identified in a study of T-cell reconstitution after alpha-beta-depleted transplantation in children (TCRdb year 2016). At the level of the whole study: The study quantitatively tracked T-cell immune reconstitution after TCRalphabeta/CD19-depleted allogeneic hematopoietic cell transplantation in children using TCR repertoire profiling.

Beyond this particular receptor, the publication reports: In some patients, high TCRbeta diversity at day 60 was attributed to recipient T cells and intrathymic progenitors that had survived conditioning. The apparently early alphabetaT-cell count recovery about two months after transplant was reportedly dependent on only several hundred rapidly expanded clones derived from non-depleted graft cells. The frequencies of hyperexpanded clones fell over the following months, and after one year, T-cell counts and TCRbeta diversity were mostly attributed to newly produced T cells.

The receptor library was made with PCR. The data were produced on an Illumina HiSeq 2500. To normalize quantification of the TCRbeta repertoire, the TCR libraries were built with molecular barcoding that relied on unique molecular identifiers. In TCRdb, the public reads were trimmed at Q25 with fastp and aligned with MiXCR, with productive beta chains retained. Identical CDR3 proteins give one entry, which carries the most common genes and DNA. This sample comprises fewer than 550,000 distinct CDR3 sequences, about 10% of them detected only once. Less than 15% of the sample goes to the ten largest clones. The treatment or condition label corresponds to: allogeneic hematopoietic cell transplantation with graft depleted of TCRalphabeta T cells and CD19 B cells. Transplant recipients were children who received TCRalphabeta/CD19-depleted allogeneic hematopoietic cell grafts. In its sample, this clonotype was seen many times. No cognate antigen has been identified for it. Per-nucleotide qualities are absent, and no much larger clonotype sits a single base away.

Sequencing was performed on PBMCs, mostly from graft donor cells, taken 180 days after TCRalphabeta/CD19-depleted stem cell transplant. This TCR derives from a female patient between 2 and 15 years old who had a stem cell transplant for aplastic anemia, so the T cells may come from the graft donor.

The CDR3 in this case is CASSLPRTSGSHNEQFF. In nucleotide form, the sequence is TGTGCCAGCAGCTTGCCAAGGACTAGCGGGAGCCACAATGAGCAGTTCTTC. The rearranged chain carries TRBV5-5 and TRBJ2-1, with TRBD2 identical over 13 junction bases. V and J are trimmed by 1 base and 5 bases, and the gene matches miss 6 bases of the junction. Per the germline V gene (reference sequence), SGHKS is the CDR1 and YYEKEE is the CDR2. The CDR3 covers 17 residues, taking in both the cysteine and the phenylalanine. The retained sequence is limited to the CDR3, 51 bases, with the frame set at the first base.